Below, 27 T cell receptor beta chains from the same sample are listed, as sequenced in a study of T-cell reconstitution after alpha-beta-depleted transplantation in children. Using unique molecular identifiers, the investigators prepared the TCRbeta library. TCRdb passed the PCR reads through MiXCR, listing each CDR3 protein once. The sample records roughly 670,000 distinct CDR3 sequences, less than 15% being singletons. The sample here was PBMCs, taken before TCRalphabeta/CD19-depleted stem cell transplant. All receptors derive from a girl aged 2 to 9 with congenital amegakaryocytic thrombocytopenia, due to receive a stem cell transplant.

The rearrangement joins TRBV3-1 to TRBJ2-3; no reliable D call. The CDR3 has 15 residues. Trimming took off 2 bases at V and 2 bases at J, with 11 bases between the two ends. Germline CDR1 LGHDT, CDR2 YNNKEL (reference sequence). CDR3: CASSQSDGYTDTQYF. DNA for the CDR3: TGTGCCAGCAGCCAAAGCGACGGTTACACAGATACGCAGTATTTT.

The J gene is TRBJ1-2, the V gene TRBV28; weak D call: TRBD1 (6 bases). Germline CDR1 MDHEN, CDR2 SYDVKM. Trimming shortened V by 3 bases and J by 2 bases, and 13 bases separated the two germline ends. The CDR3 is made up of 15 amino acids. Here the CDR3 DNA reads TGTGCCAGCAGTTTGATGGGACAACCAAACTATGGCTACACCTTC. Protein product: CASSLMGQPNYGYTF.

This chain connects TRBV7-9 to TRBJ2-2; D not resolved. Trimming removed 4 bases from V and 1 base from J, with 7 bases in between. Germline CDR1 and CDR2: SEHNR and FQNEAQ (reference sequence). CDR3 length: 14 residues. The CDR3 spells CASSSRMNTGELFF. The CDR3, as DNA: TGTGCCAGCAGCTCCCGAATGAACACCGGGGAGCTGTTTTTT.

The sample holds one count of this clonotype. This chain links TRBV11-2 with TRBJ1-5; D gene unclear. With 6 bases removed from V and 3 bases from J, the gap between germline ends came to 9 bases. CDR3 length: 13 amino acids. CDR1 and CDR2 from the germline V gene are SGHAT and FQNNGV. The CDR3 bases are TGTGCCAGCAGTTCCAAGACCAATCAGCCCCAGCATTTT. Translated: CASSSKTNQPQHF.

The table lists this clonotype with many counts. The rearrangement uses TRBV5-6 and TRBJ1-1; TRBD1 matches at 10 bases. Germline CDR1 reads SGHDT; CDR2 reads YYEEEE. The trim removed 0 bases at V and 3 bases at J, leaving 5 bases unmatched. The CDR3 is 16 residues long. The CDR3 is CASSLEGQGLDTEAFF. CDR3 nucleotides: TGTGCCAGCAGCTTGGAGGGACAGGGGTTGGACACTGAAGCTTTCTTT.

This clonotype was recorded many times. DNA for the CDR3: TGTGCCATCAGTGACCTGAGCGGGACTAGCGTAGATCGTCAAGAGACCCAGTACTTC. Translated, it gives CAISDLSGTSVDRQETQYF. This chain connects TRBV10-3 to TRBJ2-5, with 10 positions matching TRBD2. With 3 bases clipped from V and 2 bases from J, the junction kept 15 bases outside the gene matches. Germline V gene data show CDR1 as ENHRY and CDR2 as SYGVKD. The CDR3 contains 19 residues.

At least ten counts were recorded for this clonotype. The V call is TRBV12-3 or TRBV12-4, the J call TRBJ1-1; D remains unclear. This CDR3 is built from 15 residues. The germline V and J ends were trimmed by 3 bases and 2 bases, with 13 bases remaining between them. CDR3 coding DNA: TGTGCCAGCAGTTTGTGGGAGCGGGTTAACACTGAAGCTTTCTTT. Translating it yields CASSLWERVNTEAFF.

This clonotype appeared many times. This rearrangement joins TRBV29-1 to TRBJ1-2, with D unresolved. Trimming left V 3 bases short and J 8 bases short, with 7 bases between. Germline V gene data show CDR1 as SQVTM and CDR2 as ANQGSEA. CDR3 length equals 10 residues. CDR3 DNA sequence: TGCAGCGTTGATGGGAAAGGCTACACCTTC. The encoded protein is CSVDGKGYTF.

The table lists this clonotype with many counts. V and J are TRBV5-5 and TRBJ1-2; D is unclear. V was clipped by 2 bases and J by 4 bases, with 9 bases between them. In germline, CDR1 is SGHKS, CDR2 YYEKEE (reference sequence). This CDR3 is built from 13 residues. The CDR3 is CASSLDISYGYTF. CDR3 DNA: TGTGCCAGCAGCTTAGACATTTCCTATGGCTACACCTTC.

The genes are TRBV15 and TRBJ2-1; TRBD2 matches 12 bases. CDR1 is LNHNV, CDR2 YYDKDF, per germline (reference sequence). The V and J ends lost 10 bases and 4 bases, in that order; junction bases with no gene match: 8. The CDR3 is 15 residues long. The CDR3 sequence is CASKTSGSEYNEQFF. The CDR3 DNA reads as TGTGCCAGTAAGACTAGCGGGAGTGAATACAATGAGCAGTTCTTC.

The chain is built from TRBV6-2 or TRBV6-3 and TRBJ2-3; TRBD2 matches 11 bases. Germline V gene sequence: CDR1 MNHEY, CDR2 SVGEGT. This CDR3 is 20 amino acids long. The V segment lost 4 bases and the J segment 2 bases; nucleotides outside the gene matches: 17. The CDR3 nucleotides are TGTGCCAGCAGTTTTCGATTCGAACTAGCGGGAGATGATCCCACAGATACGCAGTATTTT. It translates to CASSFRFELAGDDPTDTQYF.

There are a few counts of this clonotype. The chain combines TRBV7-9 with TRBJ1-2, with unresolved D. CDR1 is SEHNR, CDR2 FQNEAQ, per germline (reference sequence). With 5 bases removed from V and 7 bases from J, the gap between germline ends came to 23 bases. This CDR3 contains 16 residues. The CDR3 bases are TGTGCCAGCAGCCCCCCTCTTCCCTTCGGGTCCCTTGGCTACACCTTC. Encoded protein: CASSPPLPFGSLGYTF. Variable domain in full (rest from reference TRBV7-9 and TRBJ1-2): DTGVSQNPRHKITKRGQNVTFRCDPISEHNRLYWYRQTLGQGPEFLTYFQNEAQLEKSRLLSDRFSAERPKGSFSTLEIQRTEQGDSAMYLCASSPPLPFGSLGYTFGSGTRLTVV.

This clonotype was seen a handful of times. The V gene is TRBV5-1, the J gene TRBJ2-3; 10 bases map to TRBD2. The CDR3 has 15 residues. CDR1 SGHRS and CDR2 YFSETQ come from the germline V gene. V gave up 4 bases and J gave up 5 bases; unmatched junction bases: 7. CDR3 nucleotide sequence: TGCGCCAGCAGCCGTACTAGCGGGATAGGAGATACGCAGTATTTT. The encoded protein is CASSRTSGIGDTQYF.

In its sample, this clonotype was seen a few times. CDR3 protein: CASSFSSAGWEETQYF. The CDR3 bases are TGTGCCAGCAGTTTTTCCAGCGCGGGCTGGGAAGAGACCCAGTACTTC. This rearrangement joins TRBV12-3 or TRBV12-4 to TRBJ2-5, with D tentatively TRBD2 (5 bases). Trimming removed 3 bases from V and 3 bases from J, with 17 bases in between. This CDR3 is built from 16 residues.

V usage is TRBV12-3 or TRBV12-4 and J usage is TRBJ2-1, with 9 positions matching TRBD2. With V trimmed by 6 bases and J by 5 bases, 14 bases remained unmatched. The CDR3 extends over 17 amino acids. The CDR3 is CASSLTTGSGRNNEQFF. The CDR3, as DNA: TGTGCCAGCAGCCTCACCACGGGGAGCGGGAGGAACAATGAGCAGTTCTTC.

V usage is TRBV4-1 and J usage is TRBJ2-4; D may match TRBD1 or TRBD2 (5 bases each). The length of the CDR3 is 14 residues. Per germline, CDR1 MGHRA and CDR2 YSYEKL. V gave up 2 bases and J gave up 4 bases, with 9 bases separating them. CDR3 nucleotide sequence: TGCGCCAGCAGCCAACCGGGACCTAAAAACATTCAGTACTTC. It encodes CASSQPGPKNIQYF.

This clonotype was seen many times. The chain joins TRBV12-3 or TRBV12-4 to TRBJ1-4; possible D gene TRBD1, 6 bases. Trimming stripped 2 bases from V and 0 bases from J, with 25 bases between. The CDR3 has 21 residues. Here the CDR3 reads CASSLRWPGVIEAATNEKLFF. The CDR3 DNA sequence: TGTGCCAGCAGTTTAAGGTGGCCAGGGGTAATTGAGGCTGCAACTAATGAAAAACTGTTTTTT.

This clonotype was counted at least ten times. The V call is TRBV5-1, the J call TRBJ2-2; D is perhaps TRBD2 (5 bases). The CDR3 totals 15 residues. Deletions cut 5 bases from V and 7 bases from J, with 18 bases between. Germline V gene sequence: CDR1 SGHRS, CDR2 YFSETQ. CDR3 nucleotides: TGCGCCAGCAGTTTCTCGGACGGGAAGGGCGGGGAGCTGTTTTTT. Translating it yields CASSFSDGKGGELFF.

This clonotype was counted between two and nine times. The V and J genes are TRBV2 and TRBJ2-5, with D unresolved. V was shortened by 3 bases and J by 0 bases, with 14 bases between the two germline ends. Germline V gene data show CDR1 as SNHLY and CDR2 as FYNNEI. The CDR3 length is 16 residues. This CDR3 reads CASSDSETPYQETQYF. The CDR3, as DNA: TGTGCCAGCAGTGATTCCGAGACTCCGTACCAAGAGACCCAGTACTTC.

The chain employs TRBV7-6 and TRBJ2-1; 7 positions match TRBD2. This CDR3 has 17 residues. J was trimmed by 6 bases and V by 2 bases; bases with no gene match: 13. Germline V gene lookup returns CDR1 SGHVS and CDR2 FNYEAQ. The CDR3 protein is CASSLWDSSGPFNEQFF. CDR3 DNA sequence: TGTGCCAGCAGCTTATGGGACTCTAGCGGTCCTTTCAATGAGCAGTTCTTC.

The table lists this clonotype with a few counts. The rearrangement joins TRBV20-1 to TRBJ2-4, with 11 bases fitting TRBD1. The CDR3 spans 16 residues. The germline V gene has CDR1 DFQATT and CDR2 SNEGSKA (reference sequence). V gave up 5 bases and J gave up 11 bases; unmatched junction bases: 17. The CDR3 DNA follows: TGCAGTGCTTCCTCCACCGGGACAGGGGGAGGGGAAGTTCAGTACTTC. As protein: CSASSTGTGGGEVQYF.

This clonotype was counted many times. V gene TRBV4-2 combines with J gene TRBJ2-1, with TRBD2 matching 9 bases. The germline V gene encodes CDR1 LGHNA and CDR2 YNFKEQ. The V gene end was trimmed by 0 bases and the J gene end by 7 bases; junction bases not matched to a gene: 13. CDR3 size: 18 residues. The CDR3 loop is CASSQERPRASGTNEQFF. The CDR3 DNA reads TGTGCCAGCAGCCAAGAGAGACCGCGTGCTAGCGGGACTAATGAGCAGTTCTTC.

This clonotype was seen at least ten times. The chain links TRBV12-3 or TRBV12-4 to TRBJ2-5, with unresolved D. There are 15 residues in the CDR3. V was clipped by 4 bases and J by 5 bases, with 17 bases between them. The CDR3 spells CASSSTLMFWETQYF. DNA of the CDR3: TGTGCCAGCAGTTCCACCTTGATGTTCTGGGAGACCCAGTACTTC.

This clonotype has only a few counts. V and J are TRBV24-1 and TRBJ2-2; 8 positions agree with TRBD1. There are 15 residues in the CDR3. The germline V gene has CDR1 KGHDR and CDR2 SFDVKD. With V trimmed by 3 bases and J by 4 bases, 3 bases remained unmatched. Written as DNA, the CDR3 is TGTGCCACCAGTGATGGACAGGGATTCACCGGGGAGCTGTTTTTT. Translating it yields CATSDGQGFTGELFF.

The V call is TRBV12-3 or TRBV12-4, the J call TRBJ2-1, with 9 bases lining up with TRBD2. The CDR3 length is 16 residues. V lost 6 bases and J lost 12; bases outside the gene matches: 18. DNA for the CDR3: TGTGCCAGCAGCCCCAGGACGTTTGCGGGAGGGTCCGTGCAGTTCTTC. Protein: CASSPRTFAGGSVQFF.

This clonotype was found a few times. CDR3 protein: CASSFRDRVDYEQYF. CDR3 DNA: TGCGCCAGCAGCTTCAGGGACAGGGTGGACTACGAGCAGTACTTC. This chain links TRBV5-1 with TRBJ2-7, with 9 bases lining up with TRBD1. V was pared by 2 bases and J by 3 bases, with 6 bases of the junction left unmatched. This CDR3 has 15 residues. Per the germline V gene, CDR1 is SGHRS and CDR2 is YFSETQ. Full variable domain (rest looked up from reference TRBV5-1 and TRBJ2-7): KAGVTQTPRYLIKTRGQQVTLSCSPISGHRSVSWYQQTPGQGLQFLFEYFSETQRNKGNFPGRFSGRQFSNSRSEMNVSTLELGDSALYLCASSFRDRVDYEQYFGPGTRLTVT.

In its sample, this clonotype was seen a few times. The V call is TRBV5-1, the J call TRBJ2-5; 7 bases fit TRBD2. This CDR3 has 16 amino acids. Per the germline V gene, CDR1 is SGHRS and CDR2 is YFSETQ. V lost 4 bases, J lost 2 bases, and 11 bases stayed unmatched. The CDR3 DNA is TGCGCCAGCAGCCGAGACAGCGGGACCGGGCAAGAGACCCAGTACTTC. This codes for CASSRDSGTGQETQYF.